These 5 T cell receptor beta chains originate from one sample sequenced in a study of beta chain features in type 1 diabetes. Expressed TCRB transcripts were sequenced, since all the RNA that had been isolated was reverse transcribed. The assay was immunoSEQ multiplex PCR, and TCRdb's table has in-frame clones only and misses some. This sample has about 360,000 clones, with 10% to 15% found just once. Sequenced: naive CD4+ T cells from blood. The receptor source for this set is a man younger than 30 in good health.

This clone was counted a few times. The V and J genes are TRBV30 and TRBJ1-4; TRBD1 is a possible D gene (6 bases). V was clipped by 0 bases and J by 4 bases, with 9 bases between them. In germline, CDR1 is GTSNPN, CDR2 SVGIG (reference sequence). CDR3 length: 14 residues. The DNA of the CDR3 is TGTGCCTGGAGTGTAGGGGGTGATAATGAAAAACTGTTTTTT. Its translation is CAWSVGGDNEKLFF.

This clone was picked up a small number of times. The chain carries TRBV7-2 and TRBJ2-7; D is uncertain. Germline lookup yields CDR1 SGHTA and CDR2 FQGNSA. V lost 2 bases, J lost 4 bases, and 6 bases lay in between. The CDR3 length is 12 residues. This chain's CDR3 is CASSLFGYEQYF. The CDR3 DNA follows: TGTGCCAGCAGCTTATTCGGTTACGAGCAGTACTTC. Based on the CDR3 plus reference TRBV7-2 and TRBJ2-7, the full variable domain is GAGVSQSPSNKVTEKGKDVELRCDPISGHTALYWYRQSLGQGLEFLIYFQGNSAPDKSGLPSDRFSAERTGGSVSTLTIQRTQQEDSAVYLCASSLFGYEQYFGPGTRLTVT.

This clone was seen only a few times. This chain joins TRBV18 and TRBJ2-5, with 7 bases identical to TRBD1. The V segment lost 4 bases and the J segment 1 base; nucleotides outside the gene matches: 6. Germline values: CDR1 KGHSH, CDR2 LQKENI. This CDR3 is built from 15 residues. The CDR3 loop is CASSRPGQSQETQYF. DNA for the CDR3: TGTGCCAGCTCACGGCCGGGACAGTCCCAAGAGACCCAGTACTTC.

The chain is built from TRBV29-1 and TRBJ2-5, with TRBD2 matching 11 bases. CDR1 is SQVTM, CDR2 ANQGSEA, per germline. The length of the CDR3 is 12 residues. The junction had 3 bases not matched to a gene; V was cut back by 7 bases and J by 5 bases. This CDR3 reads CSGTSGSETQYF. Here the CDR3 DNA reads TGCAGCGGAACTAGCGGGAGTGAGACCCAGTACTTC. The complete variable domain, with remaining parts taken from reference TRBV29-1 and TRBJ2-5, reads SAVISQKPSRDICQRGTSLTIQCQVDSQVTMMFWYRQQPGQSLTLIATANQGSEATYESGFVIDKFPISRPNLTFSTLTVSNMSPEDSSIYLCSGTSGSETQYFGPGTRLLVL.

This rearrangement joins TRBV28 to TRBJ2-3; 8 bases map to TRBD2. The trim removed 5 bases at V and 5 bases at J, leaving 9 bases unmatched. CDR1 and CDR2 (germline): MDHEN, SYDVKM. The CDR3 has 15 residues. The CDR3 region is CASSRRSGGLDTQYF. The CDR3 DNA reads TGTGCCAGCAGTCGGCGCAGCGGGGGACTAGATACGCAGTATTTT.